Reported below is one T cell receptor beta chain. Authors' methods: Reference gene primer amplification gave estimated nucleated cell counts. Method: immunoSEQ multiplex PCR; TCRdb's copy keeps in-frame clones and lacks some. V and J calls and clone size are given by that table; D and trimming were obtained from the DNA. The sample includes about 48,000 clones, 90% of them seen just once. The CDR3 totals 14 residues. The V gene end was trimmed by 0 bases and the J gene end by 5 bases; junction bases not matched to a gene: 3. Germline V gene sequence: CDR1 SGHRS, CDR2 YFSETQ. These data originate in a study of blood T cell repertoires in COVID-19. Across the whole study: Collection of acute and convalescent COVID-19 samples took place in the United States, Italy and Spain. PBMCs, B-cell-depleted T cells, or T cells were the source of the cDNA or gDNA that made up the material.

The chain has TRBV5-1 and TRBJ2-5; 8 nucleotides match TRBD1. Sample: peripheral blood. The receptor's source is a man between 65 and 85 years old with acute or convalescent COVID-19. The CDR3 DNA is TGCGCCAGCAGCTTGGGGACAGGGCTGGAGACCCAGTACTTC. Translation gives CASSLGTGLETQYF.